What follows is one T cell receptor beta chain and its context. These data come from a study of control samples from healthy donors and cancer patients. V lost 5 bases and J lost 5, with 15 bases in between. Germline V lookup: CDR1 LNHDA, CDR2 SQIVND (reference sequence). This CDR3 is 14 amino acids long. The repertoire was sequenced with immunoSEQ multiplex PCR; TCRdb's copy has only in-frame clones and lacks some. The sample shows approximately 190,000 clones, and 2.2% sits with its ten largest clones. The sample taken for sequencing was blood. The genes are TRBV19 and TRBJ2-5; weak D call: TRBD2 (6 bases). The TCR comes from a woman aged 25 to 39 in good health. The CDR3 sequence is CASSSGGTQETQYF. CDR3 DNA: TGTGCCAGTAGTTCCGGGGGAACCCAGGAGACCCAGTACTTC.